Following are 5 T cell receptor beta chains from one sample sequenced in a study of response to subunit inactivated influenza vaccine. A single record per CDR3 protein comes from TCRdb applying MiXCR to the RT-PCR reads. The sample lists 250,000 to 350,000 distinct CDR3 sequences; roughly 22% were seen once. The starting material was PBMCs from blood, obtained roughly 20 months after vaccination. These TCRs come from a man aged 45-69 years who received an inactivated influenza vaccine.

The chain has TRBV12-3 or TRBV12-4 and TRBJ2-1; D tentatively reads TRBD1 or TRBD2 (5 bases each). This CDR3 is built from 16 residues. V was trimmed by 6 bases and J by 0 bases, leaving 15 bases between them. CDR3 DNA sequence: TGTGCCAGCAGCCGACGTGGGGGTCTCTCCTACAATGAGCAGTTCTTC. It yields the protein CASSRRGGLSYNEQFF.

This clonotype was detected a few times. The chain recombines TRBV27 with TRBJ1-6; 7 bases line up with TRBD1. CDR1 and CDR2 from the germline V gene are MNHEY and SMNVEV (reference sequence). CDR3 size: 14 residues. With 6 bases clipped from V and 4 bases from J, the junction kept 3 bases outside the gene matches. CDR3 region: CASRPGQYNSPLHF. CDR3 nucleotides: TGTGCCAGCAGACCGGGACAGTATAATTCACCCCTCCACTTT.

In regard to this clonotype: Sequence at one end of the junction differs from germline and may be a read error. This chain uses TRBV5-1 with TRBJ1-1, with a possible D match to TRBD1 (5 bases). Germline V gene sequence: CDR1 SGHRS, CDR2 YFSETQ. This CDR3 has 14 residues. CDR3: CPSTPAGDGTEAFF. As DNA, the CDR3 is TGCCCCAGCACCCCCGCCGGGGACGGGACTGAAGCTTTCTTT. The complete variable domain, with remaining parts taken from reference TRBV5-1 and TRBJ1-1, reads KAGVTQTPRYLIKTRGQQVTLSCSPISGHRSVSWYQQTPGQGLQFLFEYFSETQRNKGNFPGRFSGRQFSNSRSEMNVSTLELGDSALYLCPSTPAGDGTEAFFGQGTRLTVV.

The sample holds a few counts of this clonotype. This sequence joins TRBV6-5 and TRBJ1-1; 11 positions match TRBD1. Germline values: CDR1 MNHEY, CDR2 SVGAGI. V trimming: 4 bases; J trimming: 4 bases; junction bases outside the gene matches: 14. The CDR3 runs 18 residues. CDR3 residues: CASSLQPGTGGVRTEAFF. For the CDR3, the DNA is TGTGCCAGCAGTTTGCAGCCCGGGACAGGGGGTGTACGCACTGAAGCTTTCTTT.

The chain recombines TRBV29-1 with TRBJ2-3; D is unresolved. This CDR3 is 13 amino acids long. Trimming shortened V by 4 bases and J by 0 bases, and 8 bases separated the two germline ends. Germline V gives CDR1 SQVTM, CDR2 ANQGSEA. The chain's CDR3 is CSVAGLSTDTQYF. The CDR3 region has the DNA TGCAGCGTTGCCGGGCTTAGCACAGATACGCAGTATTTT.